This T cell receptor beta chain was captured by sequencing in a study of shared clonotypes between healthy human individuals. Free of recent acute infections or vaccinations, the donors were healthy HIV-negative adults. CDR3 length equals 12 residues. The germline V gene encodes CDR1 MDHEN and CDR2 SYDVKM. Trimming pared 6 bases from V and 7 bases from J, leaving 7 bases between. Study outcomes and limitations: The study found about 5% of naive CD4 clonotypes shared across several donors.

Libraries were prepared by immunoSEQ multiplex PCR; TCRdb keeps only in-frame clonotypes and omits some of them. The sample shows around 2.5 million clones, 80% to 95% of them seen only once. A note on this clone: Its matching antigen is unknown.

This receptor was obtained from a man younger than 35 in good health. Some clones in this sample may be carry-over from other donors' samples. Sequenced: naive CD4+ T cells from PBMCs. This sample's subset: CD45RA+ positively selected. J is TRBJ1-6 and V is TRBV28; D remains unclear. CDR3 region: CASRVLNSPLHF. As DNA, the CDR3 is TGTGCCAGCAGGGTCCTCAATTCACCCCTCCACTTT.